A selection of T cell receptor beta chains follows, all from one sample in a study of cytomegalovirus exposure and HLA in healthy donors. The assay was immunoSEQ multiplex PCR, and TCRdb's table has in-frame clones only and misses some. The sample shows 150,000 or so clones, about three quarters of them seen only once. The sequencing sample was made of PBMCs. The receptors were sampled from a man between 35 and 55 years old in good health and CMV-seropositive. Both conserved end residues are part of each CDR3. A D gene is named only where the DNA matches it firmly. Not every row has a clone size; where given, it reads once, few, many or a size class.

j_gene | abundance | d_gene | v_gene | CDR3nt | CDR3aa
TRBJ2-2 | - | TRBD1 | TRBV23-1 | TGCGCCAGCAGTCAATCGGAGGCAGGGGGCTATCCGAGAGTATCCGGGGAGCTGTTTTTT | CASSQSEAGGYPRVSGELFF
TRBJ2-7 | - | TRBD2 | TRBV5-1 | TGCGCCAGCAGCTCCTGGACTAGCGGGGCATACGAGCAGTACTTC | CASSSWTSGAYEQYF
TRBJ2-5 | - | - | TRBV19 | TGTGCCAGTAGCAAGGGGGGAGCGGGAAAAGAGACCCAGTACTTC | CASSKGGAGKETQYF
TRBJ2-7 | - | TRBD2 | TRBV7-2 | TGTGCCAGCAGCCCATGGGACTACTACGAGCAGTACTTC | CASSPWDYYEQYF
TRBJ1-1 | few | - | TRBV10-3 | TGTGCCATCAGTGAGGGCGGTGAAGCTTTCTTT | CAISEGGEAFF
TRBJ1-1 | - | - | TRBV10-3 | TGTGCCACCCAGGAAATCGCGATGAACACTGAAGCTTTCTTT | CATQEIAMNTEAFF
TRBJ2-3 | - | - | TRBV11-2 | TGTGCCAGCAGCTTGGAGGCCCCAGATACGCAGTATTTT | CASSLEAPDTQYF
TRBJ1-2 | - | TRBD1 | TRBV9 | TGTGCCAGCAGTCCCTCAACAGGGGACTATGGCTACACCTTC | CASSPSTGDYGYTF
TRBJ2-5 | few | TRBD2 | TRBV5-4 | TGTGCCAGCAGAGCAGCGGGAGGGGGGGAGACCCAGTACTTC | CASRAAGGGETQYF
TRBJ2-5 | - | - | TRBV5-6 | TGTGCCAGCAGCTTCGCGAGGGAAGAGACCCAGTACTTC | CASSFAREETQYF
TRBJ1-4 | - | TRBD1 | TRBV7-9 | TGTGCCAGCAGCTTAACAGGGGGCGGTGAAAAACTGTTTTTT | CASSLTGGGEKLFF
TRBJ2-1 | - | - | TRBV14 | TGTGCCAGCAGCCAAGCTATGGTGCAGTTCTTC | CASSQAMVQFF
TRBJ1-2 | - | - | TRBV20-1 | TGCAGTGCTAGAGATATGTTTGGCTACACCTTC | CSARDMFGYTF
TRBJ1-1 | - | TRBD1 | TRBV28 | TGCGCCAGCAGTCCGGGGACAGGGGGCCTCGCGCGGGCTTTCTTT | CASSPGTGGLARAFF
TRBJ1-5 | - | - | TRBV6-1 | TGTGCCAGCAGTACTACAGGGATACAGCCCCAGCATTTT | CASSTTGIQPQHF
TRBJ1-6 | once | - | TRBV19 | TGTGCCAGTTCCGACAGGCGGAATTCACCCCTCCACTTT | CASSDRRNSPLHF
TRBJ1-5 | - | TRBD1 | TRBV28 | TGTGCCAGCAGTGAAGGACAGGGCTCTGGCAATCAGCCCCAGCATTTT | CASSEGQGSGNQPQHF
TRBJ2-7 | few | - | TRBV7-6 | TGTGCCAGCAGCTCCGACAGGTACGAGCAGTACTTC | CASSSDRYEQYF
TRBJ2-7 | - | TRBD1 | TRBV28 | TGTGCCAGCAGTTCCCCCGGGACAGGGGGCTACGAGCAGTACTTC | CASSSPGTGGYEQYF
TRBJ2-3 | few | - | TRBV7-9 | TGTGCCAGCAGGAGCGGGCCCGAGTTAACAGATACGCAGTATTTT | CASRSGPELTDTQYF
TRBJ1-1 | few | TRBD1 | TRBV6-5 | TGTGCCAGCAGTACTCGACAGGGGTATGAAGCTTTCTTT | CASSTRQGYEAFF
TRBJ1-1 | - | - | TRBV6-1 | TGTGCCGTTCGAAGTATGTGGGCAGAAGAAGCTTTCTTT | CAVRSMWAEEAFF